This TCR beta chain was sequenced in a study of shared clonotypes between healthy human individuals. Germline values: CDR1 SNHLY, CDR2 FYNNEI. The V and J ends lost 6 bases and 5 bases, in that order; junction bases with no gene match: 1. This CDR3 is 15 amino acids long. The naive CD8 population came from CD45RO-negative cells selected for CCR7, without terminally differentiated effector memory CD45RA+ cells. The method was immunoSEQ multiplex PCR; TCRdb's version includes in-frame clones alone and lacks a portion of them. The profile shows around 560,000 clones, approximately 95% of them singletons.

The clonotype comes from a woman aged 25 to 39 in good health. The gene calls are TRBV2 and TRBJ2-1, with 16 bases identical to TRBD2. The sequenced sample was naive CD8+ T cells sorted from blood. The CDR3 bases are TGTGCCAGCAGGGGACTAGCGGGAGGGGACAATGAGCAGTTCTTC. Its translation is CASRGLAGGDNEQFF.